This T cell receptor beta chain came from a study of blood T cell repertoires in COVID-19. At the level of the study: PBMCs, B-cell-depleted T cells, or T cells provided the cDNA or gDNA that made up the material.

Enrolled during active infection, Seattle patients were then followed longitudinally. Generated by immunoSEQ multiplex PCR, the TCRdb table keeps only in-frame clones and is missing some. The repertoire holds around 46,000 clones, with 70% to 90% as singletons. This CDR3 has 14 residues. The germline V gene has CDR1 SGDLS and CDR2 YYNGEE. V lost 1 base to trimming and J lost 1 base, with 8 bases between them. The TCR comes from a woman over 75 with COVID-19, enrolled during active disease. This chain connects TRBV9 to TRBJ2-5, with D tentatively TRBD2 (5 bases). Sequencing input: peripheral blood. This chain's CDR3 is CASSVSGFQETQYF. The DNA of the CDR3 is TGTGCCAGCAGCGTATCGGGGTTCCAAGAGACCCAGTACTTC.